This is a list of T cell receptor beta chains from one sample in a study of blood T cell repertoires in COVID-19. Sequencing used immunoSEQ multiplex PCR; TCRdb keeps in-frame clones, though not all of them. In the table there are under 80,000 clones, around four fifths of which are singletons. The sequenced sample was peripheral blood. The receptors come from an older man with acute or convalescent COVID-19. Both conserved end residues are trimmed from each CDR3.

>TRBJ1-1|TRBV12-5
ASGQERGTEAF
>TRBJ1-1|TRBV6-6
ASSSWGGEAF
>TRBJ2-7|TRBV2
ASSESHYEQY
>TRBJ2-7|TRBV27
ASSLFSNQRRHEQY
>TRBJ1-4|TRBV5-1
ASSLGGPDTNEKLF
>TRBJ2-1|TRBV5-1
ASRAGDYNEQF
>TRBJ2-7|TRBV27
ASSFTQGYEQY
>TRBJ1-1|TRBV5-8
ASSLGGSDTEAF
>TRBJ1-2|TRBV7-2
ASSFPNRNYGYT
>TRBJ2-3|TRBV6-8
ASSSFGDRWGTDTQY
>TRBJ2-3|TRBV6-4
ASSTTGGADTQY
>TRBJ2-7|TRBV13
ASSPRGNYEQY
>TRBJ2-5|TRBV4-2
ASSLNPLAGQETQY
>TRBJ2-7|TRBV3-1/TRBV3-2
ASSPVGQGLEQY
>TRBJ2-6|TRBV5-6
ASSPGGYSAGANVLT
>TRBJ2-5|TRBV5-6
ASSPRTEETQY
>TRBJ2-2|TRBV2
ASSEGVAGPTGELF
>TRBJ1-2|TRBV2
ASSAGQGRGGDGYT
>TRBJ1-2|TRBV4-1
ASSQTGVYGYT
>TRBJ1-1|TRBV5-1
ASSLGQGARTEAF
>TRBJ2-1|TRBV7-3
ASSRSGGYYNEQF
>TRBJ2-1|TRBV6-1
ASSEPGQYNEQF
>TRBJ2-7|TRBV5-1
ASSLDSGQGYEQY
>TRBJ1-4|TRBV3-1/TRBV3-2
ASSQDSGSGNEKLF
>TRBJ2-2|TRBV6-1
ASSLGQGWRELF
>TRBJ2-7|TRBV19
ASSQGGSSYEQY
>TRBJ1-5|TRBV5-6
ASSLGLGNQPQH
>TRBJ2-1|TRBV11-2
ASSPGTINEQF
>TRBJ1-4|TRBV2
ASSGDTEKLF
>TRBJ2-3|TRBV4-2
ASSPMAGGASDTQY
>TRBJ2-3|TRBV28
ASSFEVAGAGADTQY
>TRBJ2-7|TRBV7-8
ASRPVVGQGGGEQY
>TRBJ2-7|TRBV7-2
ASSSVAGKDDEQY
>TRBJ1-5|TRBV7-2
ASSRTGVQPQH
>TRBJ2-1|TRBV18
ASSPISPETYNEQF
>TRBJ1-2|TRBV7-9
ASSLGQNNYGYT
>TRBJ1-3|TRBV6-5
ASTLTTGVGNTIY
>TRBJ2-5|TRBV14
ASSQLGLEETQY
>TRBJ2-5|TRBV5-1
ASSLSPQETQY
>TRBJ2-7|TRBV3-1/TRBV3-2
ASSQGQGLNFYEQY
>TRBJ1-6|TRBV12-3/TRBV12-4
ASSLDRNSPLH
>TRBJ1-4|TRBV5-1
ASSLVTGGNEKLF
>TRBJ2-5|TRBV18
ASSRRKGEETQY
>TRBJ2-1|TRBV5-1
ASSSQVPYNEQF
>TRBJ2-2|TRBV10-3
AISTSGGVFGELF
>TRBJ2-7|TRBV2
ASSERRTSYEQY
>TRBJ2-1|TRBV7-2
ASTQTSGGGREQF
>TRBJ1-2|TRBV2
ASSEAYRLLTDYGYT
>TRBJ2-1|TRBV14
ASSQSRGGLNEQF
>TRBJ2-5|TRBV7-6
ASSSGTGGETQY